Detailed here is one TCR beta chain. Its antigen is as yet unknown. These data originate in a study of T cells in localized non-small cell lung cancer. The repertoire was sequenced with immunoSEQ multiplex PCR; TCRdb's copy has only in-frame clones and lacks some. The sample yields about 59,000 clones, 70% to 90% seen once. General study findings and limits: Maximal T cell clonality occurred in uninvolved adjacent lung, with tumor ranking below it. Appearing in adjacent lung were a median approximately 50 of the top 100 tumor clones. The tumor had only one region sequenced, so heterogeneity remains possible.

The receptor comes from a man aged 35 to 69 with stage I squamous cell lung carcinoma. The material was peripheral blood, obtained before any cancer treatment.

The CDR3 DNA reads TGCGCCAGCAGCGGGAAGTCTGGGGGTGAAAAACTGTTTTTT. This gives the protein CASSGKSGGEKLFF. The chain uses TRBV5-1 and TRBJ1-4, with TRBD1 as a possible D gene (5 bases). Germline CDR1 and CDR2: SGHRS and YFSETQ. V lost 4 bases to trimming and J lost 7 bases, with 14 bases between them. The CDR3 runs to 14 residues.